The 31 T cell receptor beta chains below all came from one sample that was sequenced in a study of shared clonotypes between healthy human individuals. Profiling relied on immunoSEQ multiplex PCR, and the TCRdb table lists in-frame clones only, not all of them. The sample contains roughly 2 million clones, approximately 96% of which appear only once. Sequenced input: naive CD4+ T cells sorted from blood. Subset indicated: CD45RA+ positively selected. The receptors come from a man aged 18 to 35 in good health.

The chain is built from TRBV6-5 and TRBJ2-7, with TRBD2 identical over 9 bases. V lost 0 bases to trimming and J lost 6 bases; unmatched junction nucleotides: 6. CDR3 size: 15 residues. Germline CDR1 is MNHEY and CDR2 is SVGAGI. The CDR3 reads CASSYSGTSNVEQYF. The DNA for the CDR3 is TGTGCCAGCAGTTACTCTGGGACTAGCAACGTCGAGCAGTACTTC.

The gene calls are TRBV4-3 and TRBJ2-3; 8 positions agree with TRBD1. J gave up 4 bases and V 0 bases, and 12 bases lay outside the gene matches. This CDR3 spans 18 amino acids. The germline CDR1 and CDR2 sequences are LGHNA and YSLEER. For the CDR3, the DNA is TGCGCCAGCAGCCAAGAAGCCATAGGACAGGGTTGGGCAGATACGCAGTATTTT. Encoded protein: CASSQEAIGQGWADTQYF.

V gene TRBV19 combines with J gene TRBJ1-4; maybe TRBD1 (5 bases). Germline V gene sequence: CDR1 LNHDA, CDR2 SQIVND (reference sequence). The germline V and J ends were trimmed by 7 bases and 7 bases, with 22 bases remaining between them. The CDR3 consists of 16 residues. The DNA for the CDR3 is TGTGCCAGTAACCCTAGAAGGGGCCCGAGAAGTGAAAAACTGTTTTTT. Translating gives CASNPRRGPRSEKLFF.

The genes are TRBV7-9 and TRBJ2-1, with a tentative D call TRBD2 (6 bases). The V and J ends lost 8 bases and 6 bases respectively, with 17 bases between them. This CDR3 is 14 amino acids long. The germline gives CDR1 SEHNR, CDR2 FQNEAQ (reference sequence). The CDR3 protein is CASGRDSQLNEQFF. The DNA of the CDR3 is TGTGCCAGCGGCCGGGACTCCCAACTCAATGAGCAGTTCTTC.

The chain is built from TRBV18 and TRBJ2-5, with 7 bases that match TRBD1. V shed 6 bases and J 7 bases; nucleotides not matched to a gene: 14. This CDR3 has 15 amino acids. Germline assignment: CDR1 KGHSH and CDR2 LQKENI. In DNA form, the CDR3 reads TGTGCCAGCTCTCTCGACAGGGCCCGCCCGGGGACCCAGTACTTC. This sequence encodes CASSLDRARPGTQYF.

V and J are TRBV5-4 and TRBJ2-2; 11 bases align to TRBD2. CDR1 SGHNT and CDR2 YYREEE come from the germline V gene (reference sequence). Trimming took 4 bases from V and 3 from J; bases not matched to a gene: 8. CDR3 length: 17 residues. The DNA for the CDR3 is TGTGCCAGCAGCGCACCAACTAGCGGGAGAGACACCGGGGAGCTGTTTTTT. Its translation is CASSAPTSGRDTGELFF.

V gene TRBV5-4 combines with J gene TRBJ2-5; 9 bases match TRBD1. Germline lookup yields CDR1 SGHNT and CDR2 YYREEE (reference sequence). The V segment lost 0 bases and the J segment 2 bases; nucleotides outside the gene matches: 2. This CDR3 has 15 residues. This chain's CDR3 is CASSLGDRVQETQYF. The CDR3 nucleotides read TGTGCCAGCAGCTTGGGGGACAGGGTACAAGAGACCCAGTACTTC. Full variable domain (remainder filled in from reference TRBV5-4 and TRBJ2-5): ETGVTQSPTHLIKTRGQQVTLRCSSQSGHNTVSWYQQALGQGPQFIFQYYREEENGRGNFPPRFSGLQFPNYSSELNVNALELDDSALYLCASSLGDRVQETQYFGPGTRLLVL.

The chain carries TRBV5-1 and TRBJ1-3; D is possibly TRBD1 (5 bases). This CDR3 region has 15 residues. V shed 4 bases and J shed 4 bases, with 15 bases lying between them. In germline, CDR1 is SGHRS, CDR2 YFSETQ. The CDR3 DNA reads TGCGCCAGCAGCCTCGGGGGAGCGGGAGGAAACACCATATATTTT. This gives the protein CASSLGGAGGNTIYF.

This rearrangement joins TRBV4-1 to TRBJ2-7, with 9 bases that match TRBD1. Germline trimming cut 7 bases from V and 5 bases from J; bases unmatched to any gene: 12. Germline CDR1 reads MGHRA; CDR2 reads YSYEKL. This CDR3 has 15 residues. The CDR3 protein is CASTLGQGLGNEQYF. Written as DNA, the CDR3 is TGCGCCAGCACCCTAGGACAGGGGTTAGGCAACGAGCAGTACTTC.

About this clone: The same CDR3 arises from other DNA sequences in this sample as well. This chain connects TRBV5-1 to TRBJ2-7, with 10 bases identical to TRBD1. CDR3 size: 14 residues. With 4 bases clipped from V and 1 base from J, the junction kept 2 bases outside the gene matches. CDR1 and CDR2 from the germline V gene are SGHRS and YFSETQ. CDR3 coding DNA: TGCGCCAGCAGCCGGACAGGGGGATCCTACGAGCAGTACTTC. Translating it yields CASSRTGGSYEQYF.

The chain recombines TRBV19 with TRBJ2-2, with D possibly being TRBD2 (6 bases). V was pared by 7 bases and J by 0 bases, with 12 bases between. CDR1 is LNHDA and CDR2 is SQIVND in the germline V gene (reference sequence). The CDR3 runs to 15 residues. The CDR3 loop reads CASKPGLSNTGELFF. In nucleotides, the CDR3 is TGTGCCAGTAAACCCGGACTATCGAACACCGGGGAGCTGTTTTTT.

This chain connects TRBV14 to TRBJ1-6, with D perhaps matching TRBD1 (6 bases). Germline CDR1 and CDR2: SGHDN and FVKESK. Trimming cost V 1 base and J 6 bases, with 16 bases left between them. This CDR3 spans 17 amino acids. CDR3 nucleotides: TGTGCCAGCAGCCAAGGGAGGACGGGGGCGGCTAATTCACCCCTCCACTTT. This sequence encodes CASSQGRTGAANSPLHF.

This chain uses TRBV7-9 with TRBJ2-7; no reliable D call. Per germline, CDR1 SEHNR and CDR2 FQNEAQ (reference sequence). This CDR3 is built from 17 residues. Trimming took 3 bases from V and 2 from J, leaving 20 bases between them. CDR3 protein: CASSLIWVTERTYEQYF. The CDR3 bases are TGTGCCAGCAGCTTGATTTGGGTCACGGAAAGGACCTACGAGCAGTACTTC. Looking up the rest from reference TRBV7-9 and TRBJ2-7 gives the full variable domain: DTGVSQNPRHKITKRGQNVTFRCDPISEHNRLYWYRQTLGQGPEFLTYFQNEAQLEKSRLLSDRFSAERPKGSFSTLEIQRTEQGDSAMYLCASSLIWVTERTYEQYFGPGTRLTVT.

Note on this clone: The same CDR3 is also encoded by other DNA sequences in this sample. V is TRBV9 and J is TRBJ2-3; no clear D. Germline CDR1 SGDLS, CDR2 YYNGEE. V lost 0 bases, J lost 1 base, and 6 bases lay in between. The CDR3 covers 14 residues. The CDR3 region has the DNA TGTGCCAGCAGCGTAGCTCTGGGCACAGATACGCAGTATTTT. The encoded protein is CASSVALGTDTQYF.

In nucleotides, the CDR3 is TGTGCCAGCAGTTCCCCCTCCGGGACGGCCGGGGAGCTGTTTTTT. Encoded protein: CASSSPSGTAGELFF. The genes are TRBV6-5 and TRBJ2-2; D might be TRBD1 or TRBD2, each matching 5 bases. This CDR3 spans 15 amino acids. Germline V gene sequence: CDR1 MNHEY, CDR2 SVGAGI. V lost 4 bases, J lost 6 bases, and 15 bases lay in between.

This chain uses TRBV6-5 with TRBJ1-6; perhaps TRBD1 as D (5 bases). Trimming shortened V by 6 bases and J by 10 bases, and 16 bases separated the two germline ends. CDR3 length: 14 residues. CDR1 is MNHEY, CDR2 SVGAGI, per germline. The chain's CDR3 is CASRSGTYESPLHF. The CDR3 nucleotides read TGTGCCAGCAGGTCAGGGACCTATGAGTCACCCCTCCACTTT.

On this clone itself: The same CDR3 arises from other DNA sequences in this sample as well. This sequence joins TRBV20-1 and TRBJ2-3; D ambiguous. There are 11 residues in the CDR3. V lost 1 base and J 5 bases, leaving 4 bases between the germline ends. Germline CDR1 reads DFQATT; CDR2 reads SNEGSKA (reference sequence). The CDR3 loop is CSARVGDTQYF. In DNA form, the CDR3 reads TGCAGTGCTAGAGTAGGAGATACGCAGTATTTT.

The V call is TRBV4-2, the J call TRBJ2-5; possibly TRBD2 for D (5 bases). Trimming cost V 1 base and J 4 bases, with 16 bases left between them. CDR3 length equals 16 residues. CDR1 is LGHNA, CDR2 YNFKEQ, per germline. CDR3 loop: CASSQVEDFLGETQYF. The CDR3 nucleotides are TGTGCCAGCAGCCAAGTCGAGGACTTCCTAGGAGAGACCCAGTACTTC.

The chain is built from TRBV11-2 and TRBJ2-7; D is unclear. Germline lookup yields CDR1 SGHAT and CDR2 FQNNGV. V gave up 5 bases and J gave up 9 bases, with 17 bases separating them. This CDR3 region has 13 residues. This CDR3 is CASSILVNERQYF. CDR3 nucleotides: TGTGCCAGCAGCATCCTAGTCAACGAGCGGCAGTACTTC. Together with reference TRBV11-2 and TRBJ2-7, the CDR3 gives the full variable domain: EAGVAQSPRYKIIEKRQSVAFWCNPISGHATLYWYQQILGQGPKLLIQFQNNGVVDDSQLPKDRFSAERLKGVDSTLKIQPAKLEDSAVYLCASSILVNERQYFGPGTRLTVT.

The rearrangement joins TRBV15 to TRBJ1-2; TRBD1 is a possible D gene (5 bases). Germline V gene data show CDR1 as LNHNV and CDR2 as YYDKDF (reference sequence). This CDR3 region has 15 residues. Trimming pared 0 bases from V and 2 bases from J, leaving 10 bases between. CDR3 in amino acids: CATSRDTTANYGYTF. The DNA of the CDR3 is TGTGCCACCAGCAGAGATACGACAGCAAACTATGGCTACACCTTC.

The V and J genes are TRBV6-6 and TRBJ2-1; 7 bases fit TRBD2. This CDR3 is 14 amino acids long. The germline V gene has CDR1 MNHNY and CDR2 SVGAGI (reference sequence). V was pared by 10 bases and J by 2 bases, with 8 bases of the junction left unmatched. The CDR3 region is CATRERGAYNEQFF. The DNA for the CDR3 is TGTGCCACCCGGGAGCGGGGAGCCTACAATGAGCAGTTCTTC.

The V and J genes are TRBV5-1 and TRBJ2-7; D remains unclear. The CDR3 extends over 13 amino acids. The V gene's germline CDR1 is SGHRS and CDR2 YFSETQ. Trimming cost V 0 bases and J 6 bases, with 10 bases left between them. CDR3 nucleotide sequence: TGCGCCAGCAGCTTGGCGTGGGAACTCGAGCAGTACTTC. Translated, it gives CASSLAWELEQYF.

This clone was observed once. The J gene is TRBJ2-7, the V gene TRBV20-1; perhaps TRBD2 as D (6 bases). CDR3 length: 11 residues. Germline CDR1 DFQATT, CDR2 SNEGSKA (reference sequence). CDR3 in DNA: TGCAGGGCGGGACCGGCCTACGAGCAGTACTTC. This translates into CRAGPAYEQYF.

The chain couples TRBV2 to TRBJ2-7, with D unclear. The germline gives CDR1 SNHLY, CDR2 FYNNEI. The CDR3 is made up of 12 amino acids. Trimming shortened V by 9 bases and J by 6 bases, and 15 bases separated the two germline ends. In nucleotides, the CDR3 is TGTGCCAGAGGACGGACCGTGGGCGAGCAGTACTTC. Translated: CARGRTVGEQYF.

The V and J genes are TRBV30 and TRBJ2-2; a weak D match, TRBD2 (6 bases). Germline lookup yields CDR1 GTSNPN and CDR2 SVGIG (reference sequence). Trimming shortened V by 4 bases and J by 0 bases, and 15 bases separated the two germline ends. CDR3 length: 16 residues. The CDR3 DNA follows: TGTGCCTGGAATCCTGATCTAGCGTCGAACACCGGGGAGCTGTTTTTT. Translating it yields CAWNPDLASNTGELFF.

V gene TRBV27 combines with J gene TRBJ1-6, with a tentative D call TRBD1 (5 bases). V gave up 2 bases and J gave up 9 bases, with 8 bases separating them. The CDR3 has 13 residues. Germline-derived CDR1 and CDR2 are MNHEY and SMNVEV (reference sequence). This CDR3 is CASSLKGSSPLHF. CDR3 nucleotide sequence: TGTGCCAGCAGTTTAAAGGGGAGTTCACCCCTCCACTTT.

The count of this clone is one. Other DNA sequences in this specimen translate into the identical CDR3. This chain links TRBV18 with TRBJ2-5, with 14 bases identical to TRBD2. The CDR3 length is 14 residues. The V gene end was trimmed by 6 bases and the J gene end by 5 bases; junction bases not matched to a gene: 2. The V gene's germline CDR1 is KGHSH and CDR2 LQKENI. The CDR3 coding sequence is TGTGCCAGCTCCCGGACTAGCGGGAGGGAGACCCAGTACTTC. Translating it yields CASSRTSGRETQYF.

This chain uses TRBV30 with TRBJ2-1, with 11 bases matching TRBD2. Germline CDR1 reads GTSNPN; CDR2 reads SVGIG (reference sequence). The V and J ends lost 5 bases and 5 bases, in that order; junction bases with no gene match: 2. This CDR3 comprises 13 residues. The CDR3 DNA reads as TGTGCCTGGGGGACTAGCGGAAACAATGAGCAGTTCTTC. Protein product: CAWGTSGNNEQFF.

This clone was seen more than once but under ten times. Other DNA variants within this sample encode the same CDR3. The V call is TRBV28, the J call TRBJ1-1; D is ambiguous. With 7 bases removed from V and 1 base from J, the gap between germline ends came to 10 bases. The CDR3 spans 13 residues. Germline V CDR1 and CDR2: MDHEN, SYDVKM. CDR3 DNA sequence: TGTGCCAGCACCCAAGGAGGGAACACTGAAGCTTTCTTT. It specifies CASTQGGNTEAFF.

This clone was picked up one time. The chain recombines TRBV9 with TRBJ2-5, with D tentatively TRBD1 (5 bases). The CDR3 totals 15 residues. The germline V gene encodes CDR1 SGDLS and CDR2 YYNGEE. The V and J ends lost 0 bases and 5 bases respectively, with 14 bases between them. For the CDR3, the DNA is TGTGCCAGCAGCGTAGCAGGGCTTATAGGGGAGACCCAGTACTTC. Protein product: CASSVAGLIGETQYF. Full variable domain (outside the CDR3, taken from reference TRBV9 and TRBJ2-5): DSGVTQTPKHLITATGQRVTLRCSPRSGDLSVYWYQQSLDQGLQFLIQYYNGEERAKGNILERFSAQQFPDLHSELNLSSLELGDSALYFCASSVAGLIGETQYFGPGTRLLVL.

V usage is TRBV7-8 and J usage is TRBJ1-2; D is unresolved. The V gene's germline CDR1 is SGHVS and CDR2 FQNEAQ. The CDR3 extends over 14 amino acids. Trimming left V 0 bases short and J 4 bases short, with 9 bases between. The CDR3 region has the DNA TGTGCCAGCAGCTTAGCCGGGAGCGGCTATGGCTACACCTTC. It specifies CASSLAGSGYGYTF.